This T cell receptor (beta chain) comes out of a study of regulatory T cells in long-lasting Graves disease. Study conclusions and caveats: With persistent disease, TRBV28, TRBJ1-2 and TRBJ2-5 were the favored segments.

Germline-derived CDR1 and CDR2 are SGHKS and YYEKEE (reference sequence). Trimming left V 4 bases short and J 0 bases short, with 13 bases between. The CDR3 extends over 15 amino acids. In the case of this clonotype: Its target is unknown. With a far larger clone one base away, a read error is the likely cause.

In building TCR beta libraries, iRepertoire HTBI primers were used together with Arm-PCR of CDR3 regions. TCRdb called the multiplex PCR reads again in MiXCR, with one record for every CDR3 protein. Of hundreds of thousands of distinct CDR3 sequences in the sample, around 20% were seen once. As for time point: persistent/refractory GD, antithyroid drugs over 5 years with positive TRAb. The TCR library used RNA extracted from PBMCs. The sequence was obtained from a female donor with Graves disease. The chain employs TRBV5-5 and TRBJ1-1, with D perhaps matching TRBD1 (5 bases). This specimen consisted of peripheral blood mononuclear cells (PBMCs), obtained when the disease was refractory, from a patient treated with antithyroid drugs. The CDR3 DNA is TGTGCCAGCAGCCTCCGCGGGGACGTGAACACTGAAGCTTTCTTT. Translated, it gives CASSLRGDVNTEAFF.